A single count supports the clone carrying this T cell receptor beta chain. The entry originates in a study of CD8 T cells in Susac syndrome. Reverse transcription of roughly 0.45 to 1 ug RNA used random hexamers. TCRdb reanalysed the immunoSEQ multiplex PCR reads using MiXCR and keeps one entry per CDR3 protein. The table lists some 450,000 distinct CDR3 sequences, approximately 85% of them singletons. The CDR3 extends over 15 amino acids. The V gene's germline CDR1 is MGHRA and CDR2 YSYEKL. Trimming stripped 6 bases from V and 0 bases from J, with 12 bases between. The sequence derives from a human donor with multiple sclerosis. Input material: CD8+ T cells from PBMCs. The chain links TRBV4-1 to TRBJ1-5; maybe TRBD1 (5 bases). CDR3 sequence reads: CASSLRGYSNQPQHF. The CDR3 bases are TGCGCCAGCAGTTTGAGGGGATATAGCAATCAGCCCCAGCATTTT.